A single sample is the source of the 20 T cell receptor beta chains below, sequenced in a study of vaccination and CD4 T cells after COVID-19. For these receptors, no antigen is known. Researchers used the Oncomine TCR Beta short-read assay to sequence DNA from cultured CD4+ T cells. TCRdb called the PCR reads again in MiXCR, with one record for every CDR3 protein. Here the sample spans 20,000 to 25,000 distinct CDR3 sequences, 38% being singletons. Stated treatment: roughly nine-day PBMC culture with coronavirus spike peptide pools or control peptides (ViraFEST assay). Material: CD4+ T cells from blood, cultured in vitro, obtained before SARS-CoV-2 vaccination. The origin of the receptors is a human donor who had recovered from COVID-19.

This chain joins TRBV20-1 and TRBJ2-7; 8 bases are a match to TRBD2. CDR3 size: 15 residues. Germline values: CDR1 DFQATT, CDR2 SNEGSKA (reference sequence). V dropped 6 bases and J dropped 2; count of bases not matched to a gene: 12. CDR3 coding DNA: TGCAGTGCCCAGAGGGCCAGCGGGGGCCCCTACGAGCAGTACTTC. This gives the protein CSAQRASGGPYEQYF.

The chain joins TRBV5-4 to TRBJ2-5; TRBD2 agrees at 11 bases. CDR1 and CDR2 (germline): SGHNT, YYREEE (reference sequence). V gave up 4 bases and J gave up 5 bases; unmatched junction bases: 4. CDR3 size: 14 residues. CDR3 nucleotides: TGTGCCAGCAGCCCGGGACTAGCGGAGGAGACCCAGTACTTC. Protein product: CASSPGLAEETQYF.

The chain joins TRBV30 to TRBJ2-1; no clear D gene. There are 11 residues in the CDR3. Trimming took 1 base from V and 9 from J, leaving 7 bases between them. Germline assignment: CDR1 GTSNPN and CDR2 SVGIG (reference sequence). The CDR3 nucleotides are TGTGCCTGGAGTGGTGGTGGTGAGCAGTTCTTC. Translated: CAWSGGGEQFF. Drawing the rest from reference TRBV30 and TRBJ2-1, the complete variable domain is SQTIHQWPATLVQPVGSPLSLECTVEGTSNPNLYWYRQAAGRGLQLLFYSVGIGQISSEVPQNLSASRPQDRQFILSSKKLLLSDSGFYLCAWSGGGEQFFGPGTRLTVL.

Here the CDR3 DNA reads TGTGCCAGCAGTTACTCGAAGGACCCCTTCAATGAGCAGTTCTTC. It yields the protein CASSYSKDPFNEQFF. The J gene is TRBJ2-1, the V gene TRBV6-2 or TRBV6-3; D is unclear. Looked up from germline, CDR1 is MNHEY and CDR2 is SVGEGT. V lost 0 bases and J lost 6, with 12 bases in between. This CDR3 is 15 amino acids long.

The chain recombines TRBV7-2 with TRBJ2-5, with 7 nucleotides matching TRBD2. This CDR3 has 15 residues. Germline trimming cut 5 bases from V and 0 bases from J; bases unmatched to any gene: 6. Germline V gene lookup returns CDR1 SGHTA and CDR2 FQGNSA. The CDR3, as DNA: TGTGCCAGCAGCCCCGACCTAGCGGACCAAGAGACCCAGTACTTC. Encoded protein: CASSPDLADQETQYF.

This chain links TRBV20-1 with TRBJ1-5, with 9 nucleotides matching TRBD1. CDR1 DFQATT and CDR2 SNEGSKA come from the germline V gene (reference sequence). The CDR3 is 16 amino acids. With V trimmed by 5 bases and J by 4 bases, 12 bases remained unmatched. The CDR3 spells CSAPTGTGSPNQPQHF. CDR3 sequence (DNA): TGCAGTGCTCCGACCGGGACAGGGTCCCCGAATCAGCCCCAGCATTTT.

This clonotype was counted a few times. V gene TRBV11-2 combines with J gene TRBJ1-1; maybe TRBD1 (5 bases). V lost 5 bases to trimming and J lost 4 bases, with 17 bases between them. Germline CDR1 reads SGHAT; CDR2 reads FQNNGV. This CDR3 region has 15 residues. The DNA of the CDR3 is TGTGCCAGCAGCCCCAGACAGCTCACACGCACTGAAGCTTTCTTT. It specifies CASSPRQLTRTEAFF.

A few counts support this clonotype. This sequence joins TRBV20-1 and TRBJ2-3, with D maybe TRBD2 (7 bases). The CDR3 runs 13 residues. The germline V gene has CDR1 DFQATT and CDR2 SNEGSKA (reference sequence). The V end lost 3 bases, the J end lost 6 bases, and 13 bases lay between the germline ends. The chain's CDR3 is CSASRGASDTQYF. CDR3 coding DNA: TGCAGTGCTAGTCGGGGGGCGAGTGATACGCAGTATTTT.

In this sample, this clonotype turned up a few times. The genes are TRBV6-4 and TRBJ1-2; the match to TRBD1 covers 7 bases. The V and J ends lost 6 bases and 7 bases, in that order; junction bases with no gene match: 17. There are 16 residues in the CDR3. Germline lookup yields CDR1 MRHNA and CDR2 SNTAGT. The CDR3 protein is CASSPHPGQPSTGYTF. CDR3 sequence (DNA): TGTGCCAGCAGCCCCCATCCGGGACAGCCATCGACTGGCTACACCTTC.

This clonotype was recorded a few times. The rearrangement uses TRBV6-5 and TRBJ1-5; D may be TRBD1 (6 bases). V was pared by 4 bases and J by 7 bases, with 11 bases between. The CDR3 extends over 13 amino acids. Germline V gene sequence: CDR1 MNHEY, CDR2 SVGAGI. The CDR3 DNA reads as TGTGCCAGCAGTTTCAGGGGTTCCCAGCCCCAGCATTTT. It translates to CASSFRGSQPQHF.

This clonotype has only a few counts. The CDR3 spells CASRVNGRGNEQYF. The CDR3, as DNA: TGTGCCAGCAGGGTCAACGGGAGGGGAAACGAGCAGTACTTC. This chain links TRBV12-3 or TRBV12-4 with TRBJ2-7; 8 positions agree with TRBD2. This CDR3 comprises 14 residues. Losses at the gene ends were 6 bases for V and 5 bases for J; bases not matched to a gene: 9.

This clonotype was seen a handful of times. A junction boundary mismatches the germline segment, possibly from a read error. J is TRBJ1-1 and V is TRBV6-2 or TRBV6-3; unclear D gene. The CDR3 has 11 residues. CDR1 and CDR2 (germline): MNHEY, SVGEGT. CDR3 bases: TGTGCCAGCAGCGACAAGGCCAGCCTAACCTTT. Translated: CASSDKASLTF.

The chain has TRBV12-5 and TRBJ2-5; TRBD1 aligns across 7 bases. Germline CDR1 and CDR2: LGHNT and FRNRAP. This CDR3 is built from 15 residues. The J segment lost 0 bases and the V segment lost 7 bases, leaving 8 bases of the junction unmatched. In DNA, the CDR3 is TGTGCTAGTGCCCCGACACAGGGGTACCAAGAGACCCAGTACTTC. Translation gives CASAPTQGYQETQYF.

This clonotype was counted only a few times. The chain carries TRBV6-5 and TRBJ1-1; the D gene is possibly TRBD1 (6 bases). The CDR3 extends over 15 amino acids. V was cut by 3 bases and J by 5 bases, with 16 bases left in between. Germline V lookup: CDR1 MNHEY, CDR2 SVGAGI. The CDR3 sequence is CASSYQRQASTEAFF. As DNA, the CDR3 is TGTGCCAGCAGTTATCAGAGACAGGCGTCGACTGAAGCTTTCTTT.

The table lists this clonotype with a few counts. The V and J genes are TRBV7-2 and TRBJ2-1, with 9 nucleotides matching TRBD1. The V segment lost 3 bases and the J segment 16 bases; nucleotides outside the gene matches: 4. The CDR3 is 11 amino acids. The germline V gene has CDR1 SGHTA and CDR2 FQGNSA. This CDR3 reads CASSLRDRVFF. CDR3 nucleotides: TGTGCCAGCAGCTTGAGGGACAGGGTATTCTTC.

V gene TRBV7-2 combines with J gene TRBJ2-3; 7 bases are shared with TRBD1. V was clipped by 4 bases and J by 5 bases; unmatched bases: 3. This CDR3 region has 13 residues. Per germline, CDR1 SGHTA and CDR2 FQGNSA. This CDR3 reads CASSSDRVDTQYF. In DNA form, the CDR3 reads TGTGCCAGCAGCTCCGACAGGGTAGATACGCAGTATTTT.

This clonotype was recorded only once. This sequence joins TRBV12-3 or TRBV12-4 and TRBJ2-3; no reliable D call. This CDR3 comprises 15 residues. V was trimmed by 3 bases and J by 0 bases, leaving 10 bases between them. The CDR3 DNA is TGTGCCAGCAGTTTGCGAGGCTCTAGCACAGATACGCAGTATTTT. Translated: CASSLRGSSTDTQYF.

This clonotype showed up just a few times. V gene TRBV6-1 combines with J gene TRBJ1-2; D is unresolved. V shed 0 bases and J shed 8 bases, with 13 bases lying between them. Germline CDR1 and CDR2: MNHNS and SASEGT. This CDR3 is 14 amino acids long. The CDR3 DNA reads TGTGCCAGCAGTGAAGCGCAAGGGTTAGGCGGCTACACCTTC. It yields the protein CASSEAQGLGGYTF.

A single count supports this clonotype. The chain carries TRBV5-1 and TRBJ2-3; 10 bases are shared with TRBD2. CDR1 is SGHRS, CDR2 YFSETQ, per germline. The CDR3 is 16 amino acids. The V gene end was trimmed by 3 bases and the J gene end by 0 bases; junction bases not matched to a gene: 4. CDR3 DNA sequence: TGCGCCAGCAGCTCCCTAGCGGGGGTTAGCACAGATACGCAGTATTTT. As protein: CASSSLAGVSTDTQYF.

This clonotype came up a few times. The CDR3 nucleotides are TGCAGTGCCAAAGGCTGGGACGGCCCCTACGAGCAGTACTTC. This gives the protein CSAKGWDGPYEQYF. V gene TRBV20-1 combines with J gene TRBJ2-7, with D perhaps being TRBD1 or TRBD2 (5 bases each). The CDR3 contains 14 residues. Trimming pared 6 bases from V and 2 bases from J, leaving 17 bases between. CDR1 and CDR2 (germline): DFQATT, SNEGSKA (reference sequence).